This T cell receptor beta chain was sequenced during a study of human T cells and chemical hapten exposure (dated by TCRdb to the early 2020s). Context from the whole study: Libraries were pooled for sequencing, and per-sample TCR yields varied mainly because of small differences in library volumes within the pool. This study followed changes in the peripheral blood TCR repertoire in vivo during primary and secondary sensitization of alopecia patients to the hapten diphenylcyclopropenone (DPC). Study-wide conclusions, independent of this receptor: DPC sensitization did not change the number of TCRs with a frequency above 1 in 1000, and there was no evidence of changes in global repertoire structure. Repeated subsampling changed both the strength of the expansion versus patch-test correlation and the threshold at which that correlation became significant.

During library preparation, unique molecular identifiers were attached to individual cDNA molecules so that TCRs could be counted quantitatively and reproducibly. Both TCR alpha and TCR beta chains were sequenced from each blood RNA sample. The authors' pipeline ran thus. A median of approximately 96,000 TCRs per sample was observed, with a range of about 20,000 to 690,600. V, J and CDR3 annotation of the TCR reads was performed with the Decombinator software suite. For PS versus PT1 abundance plots, all samples were subsampled to the same number of TCRs (28,000). TCRs were defined as expanded if absent before sensitization and observed at least eight times at the 2-week time point. Using fastp at Q25 and MiXCR, TCRdb reprocessed the public reads and kept productive beta chains. When rows share a CDR3 protein, they turn into one entry using the most common DNA and genes. TCRdb's processing, not the authors' own work, is the source of the V and J calls. The sample table shows about 120,000 distinct CDR3 sequences, and roughly 8.5% are seen once. The ten largest clones take up over 1.1% of the sample.

Total RNA was extracted from unfractionated whole blood collected in Tempus Blood RNA tubes. As TCR sequencing controls, five healthy volunteers were used, with blood taken at day 0, 2 weeks and 6 weeks. Comments on this clonotype: Its antigen is still unknown. Being one base from a much bigger clone, this may be a read error.

Counted from cysteine to phenylalanine, this CDR3 has 16 amino acids. The sequence is cut down to CDR3 DNA, 48 bases in frame from base 1. The germline V gene yields MGHRA for CDR1 and YSYEKL for CDR2. V ends up 2 bases short and J 0 bases short, with an unmatched junction base count of 6. The chain employs TRBV4-1 and TRBJ1-2; TRBD1 matches 7 bases in the middle. This clonotype was sampled from a human donor in good health. Some clones in this sample may be carry-over from other donors' samples. Donor details come from another sample of the same person, matched by shared clones. Material for sequencing was whole blood. At the DNA level, the sequence is TGCGCCAGCAGCCAAAACAGGGGCCAAACTAACTATGGCTACACCTTC. This gives the protein CASSQNRGQTNYGYTF.